This TCR beta chain was sequenced in a study of T cells after posttransplantation cyclophosphamide. Germline lookup yields CDR1 MDHEN and CDR2 SYDVKM. Trimming cost V 3 bases and J 7 bases, with 10 bases left between them. The CDR3 spans 13 residues. The data were produced by immunoSEQ multiplex PCR, yet TCRdb's version contains in-frame clones alone and is incomplete. This table holds around 9,900 clones, 89% found once. The V call is TRBV28, the J call TRBJ1-5, with D perhaps TRBD1 (5 bases). The sample taken for sequencing was memory CD4+ T cells sorted from PBMCs. The TCR originated in a woman aged 60-75 years in good health, CMV-negative, and a related stem cell transplant donor. CDR3 protein: CASSLGGVQPQHF. In nucleotides, the CDR3 is TGTGCCAGCAGTTTGGGGGGGGTGCAGCCCCAGCATTTT.